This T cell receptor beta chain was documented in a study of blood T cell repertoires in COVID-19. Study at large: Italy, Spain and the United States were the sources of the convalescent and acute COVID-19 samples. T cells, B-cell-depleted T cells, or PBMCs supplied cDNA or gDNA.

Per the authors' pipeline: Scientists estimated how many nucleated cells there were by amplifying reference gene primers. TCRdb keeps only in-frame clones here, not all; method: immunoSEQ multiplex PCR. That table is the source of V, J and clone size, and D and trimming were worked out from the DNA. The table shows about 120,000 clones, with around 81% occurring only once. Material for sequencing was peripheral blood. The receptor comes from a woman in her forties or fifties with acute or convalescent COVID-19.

In nucleotides, the CDR3 is TGTGCCAGCACCCCGGGGGGGTTCCTATACAATGAGCAGTTCTTC. This sequence encodes CASTPGGFLYNEQFF. The V call is TRBV28, the J call TRBJ2-1; TRBD2 matches at 8 bases. Germline CDR1 and CDR2: MDHEN and SYDVKM. The ends lost 7 bases at V and 4 bases at J; junction bases unmatched: 9. The CDR3 consists of 15 residues.